These T cell receptor beta chains were read from a single sample in a study of cytomegalovirus exposure and HLA in healthy donors. The repertoire was sequenced with immunoSEQ multiplex PCR; TCRdb's copy has only in-frame clones and lacks some. In the table there are 140,000 to 150,000 clones, around 9.6% of which are singletons. The sequenced sample consisted of PBMCs. These receptor sequences come from a male donor in good health and CMV-seronegative. The CDR3 runs from the conserved cysteine through the conserved F or W. The D gene is left open where the match is weak.

v_gene: TRBV28
d_gene: NA
CDR3aa: CASIWGTTNTEAFF

v_gene: TRBV7-6
d_gene: NA
CDR3aa: CASSLDGRGRTGELFF

v_gene: TRBV5-8
d_gene: NA
CDR3aa: CASIKRAGAKLFF

v_gene: TRBV27
d_gene: NA
CDR3aa: CASSLSRIDEQYF

v_gene: TRBV9
d_gene: NA
CDR3aa: CASSVDPAGQPQHF

v_gene: TRBV7-9
d_gene: NA
CDR3aa: CASSIQQGFPGYTF

v_gene: TRBV30
d_gene: TRBD2
CDR3aa: CAWELAGGFSETQYF

v_gene: TRBV27
d_gene: NA
CDR3aa: CASSFGRAYEQYF

v_gene: TRBV11-2
d_gene: TRBD2
CDR3aa: CASSSARDYLTTDTQYF

v_gene: TRBV29-1
d_gene: TRBD2
CDR3aa: CSVGTSGGSSYNEQFF

v_gene: TRBV7-2
d_gene: NA
CDR3aa: CASSTTAGTDTQYF

v_gene: TRBV9
d_gene: NA
CDR3aa: CASSWRTTDTQYF

v_gene: TRBV2
d_gene: NA
CDR3aa: CASRTNNYSNQPQHF

v_gene: TRBV9
d_gene: NA
CDR3aa: CASSVGGGNYGYTF

v_gene: TRBV7-2
d_gene: TRBD2
CDR3aa: CASSYTSGVYEQYF

v_gene: TRBV5-1
d_gene: TRBD1
CDR3aa: CASSFSIAGQGSYEQYF

v_gene: TRBV18
d_gene: NA
CDR3aa: CASSMTDVSYNEQFF

v_gene: TRBV6-5
d_gene: NA
CDR3aa: CASSYSGGAFYGYTF

v_gene: TRBV11-2
d_gene: NA
CDR3aa: CASSLETGNTEAFF

v_gene: TRBV27
d_gene: NA
CDR3aa: CASSFDRNTGELFF

v_gene: TRBV7-9
d_gene: NA
CDR3aa: CASRYREINTEAFF

v_gene: TRBV15
d_gene: NA
CDR3aa: CATSRDGDRRLSGELFF

v_gene: TRBV11-3
d_gene: TRBD2
CDR3aa: CASSPGAGAGGSGELFF

v_gene: TRBV28
d_gene: NA
CDR3aa: CASSSQGPSTDTQYF

v_gene: TRBV5-6
d_gene: NA
CDR3aa: CASSVISGALNYGYTF

v_gene: TRBV28
d_gene: NA
CDR3aa: CASSYDTQYF

v_gene: TRBV30
d_gene: NA
CDR3aa: CAWSSGGELFF

v_gene: TRBV19
d_gene: NA
CDR3aa: CASSIGRDRDNEQFF

v_gene: TRBV6-5
d_gene: NA
CDR3aa: CASTEGLPNSPLHF

v_gene: TRBV5-6
d_gene: TRBD1
CDR3aa: CASADRANQPQHF

v_gene: TRBV20-1
d_gene: NA
CDR3aa: CSASTTYEQYF

v_gene: TRBV6-6
d_gene: TRBD1
CDR3aa: CASSYSSWQGDEQYF

v_gene: TRBV5-1
d_gene: NA
CDR3aa: CASSSATAHNEKLFF

v_gene: TRBV28
d_gene: NA
CDR3aa: CASSGVRALYNEQFF

v_gene: TRBV6-5
d_gene: TRBD2
CDR3aa: CASSYGTGGAYEQYF

v_gene: TRBV5-4
d_gene: TRBD1
CDR3aa: CATRSEGQGMLSYTF

v_gene: TRBV29-1
d_gene: TRBD2
CDR3aa: CSVLLGLAGGGGEQYF

v_gene: TRBV7-2
d_gene: TRBD2
CDR3aa: CASSFYGTTPYEQYF

v_gene: TRBV19
d_gene: NA
CDR3aa: CASSTAGAVEQYF

v_gene: TRBV30
d_gene: NA
CDR3aa: CAWSPGLTMSYTF

v_gene: TRBV6-5
d_gene: TRBD2
CDR3aa: CASSYSGGSGETQYF

v_gene: TRBV6-6
d_gene: NA
CDR3aa: CASISRLHGELFF

v_gene: TRBV9
d_gene: NA
CDR3aa: CASSVSGSYEQYF